These 6 T cell receptor beta chains originate from one sample sequenced in a study of sequential checkpoint blockade in melanoma (dated by TCRdb to about 2019). What this sample's treatment or condition label stands for: randomized to nivolumab then ipilimumab (arm A) or the reverse (arm B). Library creation used the immunoSEQ multiplex PCR assay. The source is immuneACCESS, and TCRdb retained only in-frame sequences with V and J called. Part of the clones is not carried over; for the studies checked, unresolved V genes explain less than half of this, and the remainder is unexplained. Within this sample are 13,000 or so clones, with over 50% of them counted one time only. Jointly, the top ten make up 15% to 20% of the sample. The sample consisted of CD8+ T cells sorted from blood (inferred from file names), taken from a patient given nivolumab and ipilimumab in sequence. The receptors shown here come from a human donor with melanoma.

V gene TRBV27 combines with J gene TRBJ2-2, with D possibly matching TRBD1 (6 bases). The CDR3 loop spans 15 amino acids. Trimming took off 3 bases at V and 1 base at J, with 9 bases between the two ends. The germline gives CDR1 MNHEY, CDR2 SMNVEV (reference sequence). CDR3 bases: TGTGCCAGCAGTTTCGGGACACTGAACACCGGGGAGCTGTTTTTT. This codes for CASSFGTLNTGELFF.

In its sample, this clone was seen a few times. The chain employs TRBV28 and TRBJ2-1; TRBD2 might be the D (5 bases). The germline V gene has CDR1 MDHEN and CDR2 SYDVKM. The CDR3 spans 14 residues. Trimming took off 7 bases at V and 7 bases at J, with 17 bases between the two ends. The CDR3 DNA follows: TGTGCCAGCATCTCCCGCCGGGGATGGAATGAGCAGTTCTTC. Protein: CASISRRGWNEQFF.

This clone was seen once. The rearrangement uses TRBV27 and TRBJ2-1; 8 bases match TRBD1. The germline V gene has CDR1 MNHEY and CDR2 SMNVEV (reference sequence). The length of the CDR3 is 14 residues. With 6 bases clipped from V and 6 bases from J, the junction kept 7 bases outside the gene matches. The chain's CDR3 is CASSVQGVVNEQFF. CDR3 DNA: TGTGCCAGCAGCGTACAGGGGGTGGTCAATGAGCAGTTCTTC.

V and J are TRBV7-6 and TRBJ2-1; TRBD1 aligns across 8 bases. The V gene end was trimmed by 5 bases and the J gene end by 8 bases; junction bases not matched to a gene: 14. The length of the CDR3 is 16 residues. The germline CDR1 and CDR2 sequences are SGHVS and FNYEAQ. The CDR3 region is CASSTRTGMAGDEQFF. CDR3 nucleotide sequence: TGTGCCAGCAGCACCCGGACAGGGATGGCAGGCGATGAGCAGTTCTTC.

Within the sample, this clone is medium-sized. The rearrangement uses TRBV18 and TRBJ2-1, with 10 bases that match TRBD2. The CDR3 runs 14 residues. Germline assignment: CDR1 KGHSH and CDR2 LQKENI. V lost 4 bases, J lost 6 bases, and 3 bases stayed unmatched. The CDR3 here is CASSRSGGANEQFF. CDR3 DNA: TGTGCCAGCTCACGGAGCGGGGGGGCCAATGAGCAGTTCTTC.

The chain is built from TRBV28 and TRBJ2-5, with 7 bases lining up with TRBD2. The CDR3 spans 18 residues. The germline V gene encodes CDR1 MDHEN and CDR2 SYDVKM. J was trimmed by 2 bases and V by 3 bases; bases with no gene match: 15. The chain's CDR3 is CASSLGVVGGGLQETQYF. CDR3 DNA sequence: TGTGCCAGCAGTTTGGGAGTAGTTGGCGGGGGATTACAAGAGACCCAGTACTTC.